Reported below is one T cell receptor (beta chain). These data originate in a study of cytomegalovirus exposure and HLA in healthy donors. PCR used 60 Vbeta primers and 13 Jbeta primers. Some clones are missing from TCRdb's copy, which holds only in-frame ones; the method was immunoSEQ multiplex PCR. The data show 230,000 or so clones, 85% to 95% seen once. This CDR3 is built from 13 residues. Per the germline V gene, CDR1 is SGHRS and CDR2 is YFSETQ. Trimming took off 4 bases at V and 10 bases at J, with 17 bases between the two ends. J is TRBJ1-2 and V is TRBV5-1, with a weak D call TRBD1 (6 bases). Sequencing was carried out using PBMCs. This clonotype originated in a girl between 2 and 10 years old in good health and CMV-seronegative. The DNA for the CDR3 is TGCGCCAGCAGCCCATGGACAGCCGTGGACTACACCTTC. As protein: CASSPWTAVDYTF.